This T cell receptor (beta chain) was found in a study of T cells in women clearing cervical HPV infection. Study in general: Case blood drawn at lesion detection; control blood after infection cleared. Cases' blood sampling followed lesion detection by median approximately 150 days (90 to 200). Study observations and caveats: A classifier using richness and V gene abundances reached an AUC of more than 0.75.

The assay was immunoSEQ multiplex PCR, and TCRdb's table has in-frame clones only and misses some. The ten most abundant clones cover 5.4% of a sample with about 24,000 clones. The germline V gene has CDR1 MNHNS and CDR2 SASEGT. The CDR3 consists of 14 residues. As concerns this clone: Antigen unknown. Coverage ceases 3 residues before the CDR3 finishes, and the germline J gene fills in the end.

The chain links TRBV6-1 to TRBJ2-4; 9 nucleotides line up with TRBD1. This clonotype was obtained from a woman between 18 and 75 years old with a cervical HPV16 infection that either progressed to CIN3+ or cleared (not recorded which). Material: blood buffy coat. Partial CDR3 DNA: TGTGCCAGCAGTGTAGAACAGGGGGCTGCTGGT. It yields the protein CASSVEQGAAG. The whole CDR3 reads CASSVEQGAAGQYF.